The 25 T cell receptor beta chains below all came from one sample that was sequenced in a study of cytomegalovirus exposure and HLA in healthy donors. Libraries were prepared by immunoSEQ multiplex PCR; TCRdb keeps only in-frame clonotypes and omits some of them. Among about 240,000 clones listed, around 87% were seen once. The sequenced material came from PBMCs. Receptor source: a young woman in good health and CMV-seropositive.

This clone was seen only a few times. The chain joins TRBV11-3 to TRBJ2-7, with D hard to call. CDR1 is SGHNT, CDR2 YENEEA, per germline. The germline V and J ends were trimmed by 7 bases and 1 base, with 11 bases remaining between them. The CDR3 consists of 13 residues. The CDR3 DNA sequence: TGTGCCAGCAATATCCCGGGTTCCTACGAGCAGTACTTC. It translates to CASNIPGSYEQYF.

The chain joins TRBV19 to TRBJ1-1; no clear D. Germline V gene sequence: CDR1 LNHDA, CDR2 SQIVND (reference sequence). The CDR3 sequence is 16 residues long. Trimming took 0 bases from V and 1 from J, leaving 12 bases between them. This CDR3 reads CASSIDSAEGNTEAFF. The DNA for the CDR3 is TGTGCCAGTAGTATAGATTCAGCCGAGGGGAACACTGAAGCTTTCTTT.

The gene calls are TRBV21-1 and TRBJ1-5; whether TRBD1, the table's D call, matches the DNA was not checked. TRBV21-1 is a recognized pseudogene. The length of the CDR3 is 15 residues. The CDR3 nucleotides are TGTGCCAGCAGCACGAACAGGGTTCCGAGGCAGCCCCAGCATTTT. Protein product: CASSTNRVPRQPQHF.

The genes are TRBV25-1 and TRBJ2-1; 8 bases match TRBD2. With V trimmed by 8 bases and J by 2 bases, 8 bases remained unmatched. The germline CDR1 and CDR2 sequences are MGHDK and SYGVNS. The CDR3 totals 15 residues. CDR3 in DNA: TGTGCCAGCCGTTTACTAGCGGCCGCCTACAATGAGCAGTTCTTC. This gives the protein CASRLLAAAYNEQFF.

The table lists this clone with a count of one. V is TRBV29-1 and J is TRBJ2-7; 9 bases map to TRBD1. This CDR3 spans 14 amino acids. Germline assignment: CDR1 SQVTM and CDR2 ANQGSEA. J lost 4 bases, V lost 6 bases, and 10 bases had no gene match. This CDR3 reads CSVAGDRGSYEQYF. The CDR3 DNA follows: TGCAGCGTGGCCGGCGACAGGGGGTCATACGAGCAGTACTTC.

DNA of the CDR3: TGTGCCACGGGAGCAACTAATGAAAAACTGTTTTTT. Its translation: CATGATNEKLFF. This chain links TRBV28 with TRBJ1-4; D is undetermined. CDR1 MDHEN and CDR2 SYDVKM come from the germline V gene. This CDR3 contains 12 residues. The V gene lost 10 bases and the J gene lost 0 bases, with 6 bases spanning the gap. The whole variable domain, filled in from reference TRBV28 and TRBJ1-4, reads DVKVTQSSRYLVKRTGEKVFLECVQDMDHENMFWYRQDPGLGLRLIYFSYDVKMKEKGDIPEGYSVSREKKERFSLILESASTNQTSMYLCATGATNEKLFFGSGTQLSVL.

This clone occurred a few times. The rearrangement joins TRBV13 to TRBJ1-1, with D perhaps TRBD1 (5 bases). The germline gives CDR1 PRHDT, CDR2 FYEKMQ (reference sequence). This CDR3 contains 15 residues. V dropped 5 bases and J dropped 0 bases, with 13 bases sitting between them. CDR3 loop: CASSPVGGLNTEAFF. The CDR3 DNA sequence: TGTGCCAGCAGCCCGGTCGGGGGATTGAACACTGAAGCTTTCTTT. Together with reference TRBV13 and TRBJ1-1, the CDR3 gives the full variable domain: AAGVIQSPRHLIKEKRETATLKCYPIPRHDTVYWYQQGPGQDPQFLISFYEKMQSDKGSIPDRFSAQQFSDYHSELNMSSLELGDSALYFCASSPVGGLNTEAFFGQGTRLTVV.

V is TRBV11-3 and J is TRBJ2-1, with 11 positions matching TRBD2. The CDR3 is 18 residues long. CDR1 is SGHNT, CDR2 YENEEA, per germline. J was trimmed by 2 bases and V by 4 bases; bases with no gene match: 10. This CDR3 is CASSSSTSGSVTYNEQFF. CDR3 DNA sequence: TGTGCCAGCAGCTCTAGTACTAGCGGGAGTGTTACCTACAATGAGCAGTTCTTC.

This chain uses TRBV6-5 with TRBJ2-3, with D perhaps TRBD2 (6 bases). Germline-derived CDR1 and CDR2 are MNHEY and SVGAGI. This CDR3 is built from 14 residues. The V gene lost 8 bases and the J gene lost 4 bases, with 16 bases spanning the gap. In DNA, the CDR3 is TGTGCCAGCCGGGCCGGGACTGAGGCAGATACGCAGTATTTT. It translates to CASRAGTEADTQYF.

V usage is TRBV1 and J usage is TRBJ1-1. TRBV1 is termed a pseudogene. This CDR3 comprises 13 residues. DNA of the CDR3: TGCACCAGCAGCCAAGGCCTAATATCTGAAGCTTTCTTT. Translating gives CTSSQGLISEAFF.

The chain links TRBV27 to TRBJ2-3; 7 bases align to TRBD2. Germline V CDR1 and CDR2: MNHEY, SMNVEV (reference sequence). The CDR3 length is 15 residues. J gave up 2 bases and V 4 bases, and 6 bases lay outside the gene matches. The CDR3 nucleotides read TGTGCCAGCAGTTCACTTCTAGCGGCCACAGATACGCAGTATTTT. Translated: CASSSLLAATDTQYF.

CDR3 DNA sequence: TGTGCCAGCAGTGACGCAGGATTTTCGCATGGCTACACCTTC. Translated: CASSDAGFSHGYTF. The V gene is TRBV2, the J gene TRBJ1-2; D uncertain. This CDR3 has 14 residues. With 3 bases removed from V and 6 bases from J, the gap between germline ends came to 14 bases. Germline CDR1 is SNHLY and CDR2 is FYNNEI.

The CDR3 DNA sequence: TGTGCCAGCAGGCGGGACCCCTGGGGGGAGACCCAGTACTTC. Its translation is CASRRDPWGETQYF. The rearrangement links TRBV6-6 to TRBJ2-5; maybe TRBD2 (6 bases). The V gene lost 6 bases and the J gene lost 5 bases, with 16 bases spanning the gap. The germline V gene has CDR1 MNHNY and CDR2 SVGAGI (reference sequence). This CDR3 has 14 amino acids.

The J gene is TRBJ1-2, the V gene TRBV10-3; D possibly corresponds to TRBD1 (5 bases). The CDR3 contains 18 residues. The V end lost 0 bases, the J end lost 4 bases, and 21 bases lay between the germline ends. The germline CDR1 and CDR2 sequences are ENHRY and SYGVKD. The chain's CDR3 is CAISESILLARALYGYTF. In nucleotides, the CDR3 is TGTGCCATCAGTGAGTCCATCCTGCTCGCCAGGGCTCTCTATGGCTACACCTTC.

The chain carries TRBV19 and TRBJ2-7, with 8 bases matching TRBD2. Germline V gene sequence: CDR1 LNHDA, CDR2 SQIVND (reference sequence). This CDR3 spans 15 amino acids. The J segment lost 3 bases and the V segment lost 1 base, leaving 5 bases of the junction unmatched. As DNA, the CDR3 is TGTGCCAGTAGTATAGTACAGCGGGGGATCTACGAGCAGTACTTC. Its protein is CASSIVQRGIYEQYF.

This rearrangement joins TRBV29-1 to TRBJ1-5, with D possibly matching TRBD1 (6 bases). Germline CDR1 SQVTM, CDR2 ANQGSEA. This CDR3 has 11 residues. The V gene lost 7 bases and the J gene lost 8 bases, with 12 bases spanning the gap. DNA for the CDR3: TGCAGCGCGACAGGAGACGAGCCCCAGCATTTT. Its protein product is CSATGDEPQHF.

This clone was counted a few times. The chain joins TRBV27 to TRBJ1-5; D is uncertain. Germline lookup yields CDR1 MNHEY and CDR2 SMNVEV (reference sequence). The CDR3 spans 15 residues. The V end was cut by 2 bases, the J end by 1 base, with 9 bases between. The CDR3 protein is CASSLDGFSNQPQHF. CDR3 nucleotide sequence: TGTGCCAGCAGTTTAGACGGGTTCAGCAATCAGCCCCAGCATTTT.

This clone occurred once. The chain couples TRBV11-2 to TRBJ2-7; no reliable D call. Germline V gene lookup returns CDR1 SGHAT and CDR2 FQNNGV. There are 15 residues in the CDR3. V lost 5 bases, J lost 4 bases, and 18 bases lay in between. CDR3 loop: CASSPNRGLWYEQYF. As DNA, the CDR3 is TGTGCCAGCAGCCCGAATCGTGGGCTCTGGTACGAGCAGTACTTC.

The CDR3 here is CASSFPPGTSGQYEQYF. The CDR3 DNA reads TGTGCCAGCAGCTTCCCCCCCGGGACTAGCGGACAATACGAGCAGTACTTC. The gene calls are TRBV7-9 and TRBJ2-7; TRBD2 aligns across 11 bases. The CDR3 extends over 17 amino acids. Germline trimming cut 3 bases from V and 4 bases from J; bases unmatched to any gene: 11. The V gene's germline CDR1 is SEHNR and CDR2 FQNEAQ (reference sequence).

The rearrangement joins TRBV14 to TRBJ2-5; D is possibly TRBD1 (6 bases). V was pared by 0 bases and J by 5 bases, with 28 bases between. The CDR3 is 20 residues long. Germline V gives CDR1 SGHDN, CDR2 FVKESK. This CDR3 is CASSQETNYLTGSVRETQYF. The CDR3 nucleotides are TGTGCCAGCAGCCAAGAAACCAACTACCTAACAGGGAGTGTCAGGGAGACCCAGTACTTC.

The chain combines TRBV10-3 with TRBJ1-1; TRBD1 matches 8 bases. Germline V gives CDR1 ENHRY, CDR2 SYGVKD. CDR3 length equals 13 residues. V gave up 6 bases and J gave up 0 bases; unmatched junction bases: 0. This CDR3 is CAIRGQVNTEAFF. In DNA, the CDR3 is TGTGCCATCAGGGGACAGGTGAACACTGAAGCTTTCTTT.

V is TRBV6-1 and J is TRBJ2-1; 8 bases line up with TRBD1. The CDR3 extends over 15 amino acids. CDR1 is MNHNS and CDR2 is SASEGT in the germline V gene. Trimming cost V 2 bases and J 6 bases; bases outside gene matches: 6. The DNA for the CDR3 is TGTGCCAGCAGTGAACAGGGGGCGCTACGCAATGAGCAGTTCTTC. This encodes CASSEQGALRNEQFF.

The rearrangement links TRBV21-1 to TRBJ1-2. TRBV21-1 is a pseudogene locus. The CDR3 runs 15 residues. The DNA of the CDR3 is TGTGCCAGCAGCAAAGAGGGAGGGGGGAGAGGAGGCTACACCTTC. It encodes CASSKEGGGRGGYTF.

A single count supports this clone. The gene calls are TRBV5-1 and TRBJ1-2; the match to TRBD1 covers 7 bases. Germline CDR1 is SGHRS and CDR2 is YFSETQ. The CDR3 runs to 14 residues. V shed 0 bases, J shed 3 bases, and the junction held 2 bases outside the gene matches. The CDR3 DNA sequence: TGCGCCAGCAGCTTGGGAGGGGGCGACTATGGCTACACCTTC. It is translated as CASSLGGGDYGYTF.

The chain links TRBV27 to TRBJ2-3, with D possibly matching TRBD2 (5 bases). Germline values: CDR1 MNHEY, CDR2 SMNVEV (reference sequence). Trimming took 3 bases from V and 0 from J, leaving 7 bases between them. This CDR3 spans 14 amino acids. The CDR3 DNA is TGTGCCAGCAGTTTGATAGCGAGCACAGATACGCAGTATTTT. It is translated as CASSLIASTDTQYF.